This entry features one TCR beta chain sequence. The CDR3 is 13 residues long. V was clipped by 4 bases and J by 0 bases, with 4 bases between them. Germline V gives CDR1 MNHEY, CDR2 SVGAGI. The data originate from a study of T cell changes during pregnancy in multiple sclerosis. Sequencing was performed with immunoSEQ multiplex PCR; in TCRdb, only in-frame clones are kept and a portion is missing. Of tens of thousands of clones in the sample, roughly 93% were seen once. This sequence joins TRBV6-5 and TRBJ1-5; D not resolved. This receptor was identified in a female donor with multiple sclerosis, enrolled in a pregnancy study. The input for sequencing was CD8+ T cells from peripheral blood mononuclear cells, taken in the third trimester of pregnancy. CDR3 nucleotide sequence: TGTGCCAGCAGTTTAATTAGCAATCAGCCCCAGCATTTT. Translating gives CASSLISNQPQHF.